This TCR beta chain is drawn from a study of long-term antiretroviral therapy in people with HIV. Study-level results: Subsequent to ART, diversity was augmented yet persisted below that of transplant donor controls. HIV repertoires spanned narrower CDR3 length ranges than controls. Clones expanded before ART dominated the repertoire at all time points.

Runs used v3.0 of the immunoSEQ assay and were done at survey level. Generated by immunoSEQ multiplex PCR, the TCRdb table keeps only in-frame clones and is missing some. This sample carries approximately 18,000 clones, approximately 89% of them seen once, and the ten largest clones take about an eighth. About this clone itself: Its cognate antigen is unknown.

Between the trimmed V and J ends, which lost 2 bases and 0 bases, there was a span of 9 bases. CDR1 SGHDT and CDR2 YYEEEE come from the germline V gene. The CDR3 consists of 15 residues. The clonotype originates from a woman between 40 and 50 years old with HIV. The starting material was unsorted PBMCs, obtained 0.6 years after starting antiretroviral therapy. V usage is TRBV5-6 and J usage is TRBJ1-5, with D uncertain. CDR3 protein: CASSFGLSSNQPQHF. The DNA of the CDR3 is TGTGCCAGCAGCTTTGGCTTAAGTAGCAATCAGCCCCAGCATTTT.